The 10 T cell receptor beta chains given below trace back to one sample, sequenced in a study of spatial heterogeneity in lung cancer. Each CDR3 protein gets one entry after TCRdb re-called the 5' RACE reads with MiXCR. The table has about 22,000 distinct CDR3 sequences, 4.5% to 7% seen once. The time point was: sample taken at primary tumor resection. This specimen consisted of PBMCs, obtained at surgery. These receptor sequences come from a male donor with early-stage non-small cell lung cancer.

CDR3 DNA: TGTGCCAGCAGGTCTGGGGCCTACGAGCAGTACTTC. This encodes CASRSGAYEQYF. The chain joins TRBV2 to TRBJ2-7; D is unclear. V lost 6 bases to trimming and J lost 2 bases, with 8 bases between them. The CDR3 consists of 12 residues. The germline V gene has CDR1 SNHLY and CDR2 FYNNEI.

This clonotype has at least ten counts. The CDR3 DNA is TGCGCCAGCAGCTTGGATGTCGGGTCCTACAATGAGCAGTTCTTC. Encoded protein: CASSLDVGSYNEQFF. V and J are TRBV5-1 and TRBJ2-1, with D hard to call. V lost 0 bases and J lost 1, with 8 bases in between. The CDR3 contains 15 residues. In germline, CDR1 is SGHRS, CDR2 YFSETQ. Full variable domain (remainder filled in from reference TRBV5-1 and TRBJ2-1): KAGVTQTPRYLIKTRGQQVTLSCSPISGHRSVSWYQQTPGQGLQFLFEYFSETQRNKGNFPGRFSGRQFSNSRSEMNVSTLELGDSALYLCASSLDVGSYNEQFFGPGTRLTVL.

This clonotype was observed at least ten times. V and J are TRBV24-1 and TRBJ2-1, with 14 nucleotides matching TRBD2. This CDR3 spans 20 amino acids. V gave up 3 bases and J gave up 4 bases; unmatched junction bases: 13. CDR1 is KGHDR, CDR2 SFDVKD, per germline. CDR3 sequence (DNA): TGTGCCACCAGTGATCCCGCCTCCGGGACTAGCGGGAGATTATACAATGAGCAGTTCTTC. It encodes CATSDPASGTSGRLYNEQFF.

Many counts were recorded for this clonotype. This chain joins TRBV20-1 and TRBJ2-7; D unclear. The CDR3 length is 12 residues. Per germline, CDR1 DFQATT and CDR2 SNEGSKA (reference sequence). This CDR3 reads CSLGENSYEQYF. As DNA, the CDR3 is TGCAGCTTGGGTGAAAACTCCTACGAGCAGTACTTC.

This clonotype showed up just a few times. The rearrangement links TRBV6-5 to TRBJ2-7, with D perhaps matching TRBD2 (6 bases). Germline loops: CDR1 MNHEY, CDR2 SVGAGI. Trimming took 0 bases from V and 6 from J, leaving 15 bases between them. The CDR3 has 15 amino acids. For the CDR3, the DNA is TGTGCCAGCAGTTACTCCGGGGGAGTTGCAGTCGAGCAGTACTTC. It is translated as CASSYSGGVAVEQYF.

The rearrangement uses TRBV29-1 and TRBJ2-1; D possibly corresponds to TRBD1 (6 bases). The CDR3 has 15 amino acids. V was shortened by 4 bases and J by 4 bases, with 17 bases between the two germline ends. From germline, CDR1 is SQVTM and CDR2 ANQGSEA. CDR3 amino acids: CSVVGAGPNYNEQFF. The CDR3 region has the DNA TGCAGCGTTGTGGGGGCTGGACCGAATTACAATGAGCAGTTCTTC.

This clonotype was counted a few times. This rearrangement joins TRBV29-1 to TRBJ2-1; D call uncertain. This CDR3 has 15 amino acids. V lost 5 bases and J 3 bases, leaving 17 bases between the germline ends. CDR1 SQVTM and CDR2 ANQGSEA come from the germline V gene. The CDR3 nucleotides are TGCAGCGTTCCTCCAGAACAGATCCACTACAATGAGCAGTTCTTC. Its protein product is CSVPPEQIHYNEQFF.

There are many counts of this clonotype. The chain is built from TRBV29-1 and TRBJ2-1, with 9 bases that match TRBD2. CDR1 is SQVTM and CDR2 is ANQGSEA in the germline V gene. CDR3 length: 13 residues. Trimming at V came to 6 bases and at J to 10 bases, leaving 10 bases not matched to a gene. CDR3 sequence: CSVGSGRSWEQFF. CDR3 nucleotides: TGCAGCGTGGGGAGCGGGAGGTCTTGGGAGCAGTTCTTC.

This clonotype was seen at least ten times. This sequence joins TRBV25-1 and TRBJ2-3, with unresolved D. The CDR3 is 13 amino acids. The germline V gene has CDR1 MGHDK and CDR2 SYGVNS. With 4 bases removed from V and 4 bases from J, the gap between germline ends came to 9 bases. The CDR3 region has the DNA TGTGCCAGCAGTGCAAGACTGGCAGATACGCAGTATTTT. Translation gives CASSARLADTQYF.

There are many counts of this clonotype. The rearrangement links TRBV5-1 to TRBJ2-1; a possible D gene is TRBD2 (5 bases). CDR1 SGHRS and CDR2 YFSETQ come from the germline V gene. Trimming took off 1 base at V and 0 bases at J, with 23 bases between the two ends. CDR3 length: 20 residues. For the CDR3, the DNA is TGCGCCAGCAGCTTGAATTGGGTTTCGGGCGGGCGCAGCTCCTACAATGAGCAGTTCTTC. Its translation: CASSLNWVSGGRSSYNEQFF.